A selection of T cell receptor beta chains follows, all from one sample in a study of shared clonotypes between healthy human individuals. TCRdb's copy holds only in-frame clones and misses some; the assay was immunoSEQ multiplex PCR. The table shows about 1.4 million clones, with roughly 96% occurring only once. The sequencing sample was made of naive CD4+ T cells sorted from blood. Receptor source: a man aged 30 to 45 in good health. CDR3s include the opening cysteine and the closing phenylalanine or tryptophan. D genes are given only for firm matches. Rows give clone size only sometimes, using once, few, many, or a class for an expanded clone.

-	-	TRBV28	TRBJ1-2	CASSLPPGNYGYTF	TGTGCCAGCAGTTTACCCCCGGGTAACTATGGCTACACCTTC
once	-	TRBV2	TRBJ1-3	CASRVDGNSGNTIYF	TGTGCCAGCAGGGTAGACGGAAACTCTGGAAACACCATATATTTT
-	-	TRBV2	TRBJ2-3	CASSEDFARDTQYF	TGTGCCAGCAGTGAGGACTTCGCTCGGGATACGCAGTATTTT
-	TRBD2	TRBV7-7	TRBJ2-1	CASSLLAGGTSYNEQFF	TGTGCTAGCAGCTTACTAGCGGGAGGTACCTCCTACAATGAGCAGTTCTTC
-	-	TRBV21-1	TRBJ2-1	CASGNRDTFYNEQFF	TGTGCCAGCGGGAACCGGGACACCTTCTACAATGAGCAGTTCTTC
-	-	TRBV18	TRBJ2-3	CASSPVSTDTQYF	TGTGCCAGCTCACCAGTCAGCACAGATACGCAGTATTTT
once	-	TRBV18	TRBJ1-5	CASSHNQPQHF	TGTGCCAGCTCCCACAATCAGCCCCAGCATTTT
once	-	TRBV2	TRBJ2-5	CASTGWGSQETQYF	TGTGCCAGCACCGGCTGGGGCAGCCAAGAGACCCAGTACTTC
-	-	TRBV2	TRBJ2-7	CASNGPPTEQYF	TGTGCCAGCAACGGACCGCCGACCGAGCAGTACTTC
-	-	TRBV11-3	TRBJ2-3	CASSLTPGYGTDTQYF	TGTGCCAGCAGCTTAACCCCGGGCTACGGCACAGATACGCAGTATTTT
-	-	TRBV9	TRBJ1-1	CASSVSPGTPTEAFF	TGTGCCAGCAGCGTTTCCCCAGGGACACCCACTGAAGCTTTCTTT
few	-	TRBV7-9	TRBJ1-2	CASSFGPGGDYGYTF	TGTGCCAGCAGCTTTGGCCCGGGGGGAGACTATGGCTACACCTTC
-	TRBD2	TRBV14	TRBJ2-1	CASRPSGGFYNEQFF	TGTGCCAGCAGACCTAGCGGGGGATTCTACAATGAGCAGTTCTTC
-	-	TRBV14	TRBJ2-1	CATPPEQFF	TGTGCCACCCCGCCTGAGCAGTTCTTC
once	TRBD1	TRBV7-6	TRBJ2-7	CASSLAGQGVNEQYF	TGTGCCAGCAGCTTAGCGGGACAGGGTGTGAACGAGCAGTACTTC
once	TRBD2	TRBV15	TRBJ2-2	CATSRRTSGQYAGELFF	TGTGCCACCAGCAGAAGGACTAGCGGGCAATACGCCGGGGAGCTGTTTTTT
once	-	TRBV29-1	TRBJ2-2	CSGLGRTNTGELFF	TGCAGCGGGCTGGGGAGGACGAACACCGGGGAGCTGTTTTTT
-	TRBD1	TRBV7-2	TRBJ1-2	CASSPGTGVWGYTF	TGTGCCAGCAGCCCGGGGACAGGGGTCTGGGGCTACACCTTC
-	TRBD1	TRBV11-3	TRBJ2-5	CASSFSGTGGQETQYF	TGTGCCAGCAGCTTCTCTGGGACAGGGGGTCAAGAGACCCAGTACTTC
once	-	TRBV28	TRBJ1-2	CASSKIGRGHGYTF	TGTGCCAGCAGTAAAATCGGCAGGGGTCATGGCTACACCTTC
-	-	TRBV13	TRBJ2-5	CASSLVWGSGTPKETQYF	TGTGCCAGCAGCTTAGTTTGGGGATCCGGGACTCCAAAAGAGACCCAGTACTTC
-	-	TRBV20-1	TRBJ2-3	CSVRDTDTQYF	TGCAGTGTAAGGGACACAGATACGCAGTATTTT
-	-	TRBV6-5	TRBJ2-7	CASSYSARYSSYEQYF	TGTGCCAGCAGTTACTCCGCAAGATACTCCTCCTACGAGCAGTACTTC
-	TRBD1	TRBV28	TRBJ2-7	CASSPGQTIYEQYF	TGTGCCAGCAGTCCGGGACAGACTATCTACGAGCAGTACTTC
-	TRBD2	TRBV18	TRBJ2-1	CASSPPVAGRQFF	TGTGCCAGCTCACCACCGGTAGCGGGAAGGCAGTTCTTC
-	TRBD2	TRBV19	TRBJ2-7	CASRLAGVHEQYF	TGTGCCAGTAGACTAGCGGGAGTTCACGAGCAGTACTTC
-	-	TRBV6-6	TRBJ1-5	CASSWGVHQPQHF	TGTGCCAGCAGTTGGGGGGTACATCAGCCCCAGCATTTT
-	TRBD1	TRBV28	TRBJ1-4	CASSGWDRESGGEKLFF	TGTGCCAGCAGTGGTTGGGACAGGGAGTCTGGAGGGGAAAAACTGTTTTTT
-	-	TRBV28	TRBJ1-5	CASSSQGNQPQHF	TGTGCCAGCAGTTCACAGGGTAATCAGCCCCAGCATTTT
once	-	TRBV29-1	TRBJ2-1	CSVETNEQFF	TGCAGCGTTGAAACGAATGAGCAGTTCTTC
-	TRBD1	TRBV18	TRBJ1-2	CASSQRQGGPFYGYTF	TGTGCCAGCTCCCAGCGGCAGGGGGGGCCATTCTATGGCTACACCTTC
once	-	TRBV27	TRBJ2-5	CASSVDAARETQYF	TGTGCCAGCAGTGTTGACGCCGCCCGGGAGACCCAGTACTTC
-	TRBD2	TRBV11-2	TRBJ2-3	CASSPRLAGFTDTQYF	TGTGCCAGCAGCCCGAGGCTAGCGGGATTCACAGATACGCAGTATTTT
-	-	TRBV6-5	TRBJ2-2	CASRDTGKNTGELFF	TGTGCCAGCAGGGATACAGGGAAAAACACCGGGGAGCTGTTTTTT
-	-	TRBV5-1	TRBJ2-3	CASSDGSTDTQYF	TGCGCCAGCAGCGACGGAAGCACAGATACGCAGTATTTT
-	-	TRBV5-1	TRBJ2-5	CASSPNRGEETQYF	TGCGCCAGCAGCCCCAACCGAGGGGAAGAGACCCAGTACTTC
-	TRBD1	TRBV4-2	TRBJ1-2	CASSQGSGQGSGYTF	TGTGCCAGCAGCCAAGGAAGTGGACAGGGGAGCGGCTACACCTTC
-	-	TRBV9	TRBJ1-1	CASSADLLGIPVSF	TGTGCCAGCAGCGCCGACCTCCTGGGCATCCCGGTGAGTTTT
-	-	TRBV6-5	TRBJ2-3	CASKASTDTQYF	TGTGCCAGCAAGGCTAGCACAGATACGCAGTATTTT
-	-	TRBV28	TRBJ2-7	CASSLLGASYEQYF	TGTGCCAGCAGTTTATTGGGGGCCTCTTACGAGCAGTACTTC
-	-	TRBV28	TRBJ2-1	CASSLRVGEQFF	TGTGCCAGCAGTTTACGGGTGGGTGAGCAGTTCTTC
-	TRBD2	TRBV5-4	TRBJ2-1	CASSFYGTSQSEQFF	TGTGCCAGCAGCTTCTACGGGACTAGTCAGTCGGAGCAGTTCTTC
-	-	TRBV19	TRBJ1-5	CASSITGRYQPQHF	TGTGCCAGTAGTATTACAGGGAGATATCAGCCCCAGCATTTT
-	TRBD1	TRBV19	TRBJ2-1	CASNHQQGPYNEQFF	TGTGCCAGTAATCATCAACAGGGGCCCTACAATGAGCAGTTCTTC
-	TRBD2	TRBV5-5	TRBJ2-5	CASSRGLAGQETQYF	TGTGCCAGCAGCCGGGGACTAGCGGGGCAAGAGACCCAGTACTTC
once	-	TRBV6-1	TRBJ2-1	CASSDLFRVRRNNEQFF	TGTGCCAGCAGTGATCTCTTTAGGGTTCGACGGAACAATGAGCAGTTCTTC
-	-	TRBV9	TRBJ2-1	CASSVEYGPPTGYNEQFF	TGTGCCAGCAGCGTAGAATACGGGCCTCCCACGGGGTACAATGAGCAGTTCTTC
-	-	TRBV7-8	TRBJ2-3	CASSPRVGTQYF	TGTGCCAGCAGCCCCCGCGTGGGTACGCAGTATTTT
-	-	TRBV7-2	TRBJ2-7	CASSPTRTPVEQYF	TGTGCCAGCAGCCCCACCAGGACTCCCGTCGAGCAGTACTTC
-	-	TRBV9	TRBJ2-2	CASSARGPNTGELFF	TGTGCCAGCAGCGCTCGGGGTCCGAACACCGGGGAGCTGTTTTTT
-	TRBD2	TRBV5-1	TRBJ2-3	CASSLLAGAADTQYF	TGCGCCAGCAGCCTCTTAGCGGGAGCCGCAGATACGCAGTATTTT
-	-	TRBV7-9	TRBJ1-1	CASSPLGGRLNTEAFF	TGTGCCAGCAGCCCTTTAGGGGGGAGATTGAACACTGAAGCTTTCTTT
-	-	TRBV28	TRBJ2-7	CASSLLPGQSYEQYF	TGTGCCAGCAGTTTATTGCCCGGACAGAGCTACGAGCAGTACTTC
-	TRBD2	TRBV11-3	TRBJ2-1	CASSTRLARGNEQFF	TGTGCCAGCAGCACGAGACTAGCGCGGGGCAATGAGCAGTTCTTC
-	-	TRBV7-2	TRBJ2-1	CAVGLNEQFF	TGTGCCGTAGGACTCAATGAGCAGTTCTTC